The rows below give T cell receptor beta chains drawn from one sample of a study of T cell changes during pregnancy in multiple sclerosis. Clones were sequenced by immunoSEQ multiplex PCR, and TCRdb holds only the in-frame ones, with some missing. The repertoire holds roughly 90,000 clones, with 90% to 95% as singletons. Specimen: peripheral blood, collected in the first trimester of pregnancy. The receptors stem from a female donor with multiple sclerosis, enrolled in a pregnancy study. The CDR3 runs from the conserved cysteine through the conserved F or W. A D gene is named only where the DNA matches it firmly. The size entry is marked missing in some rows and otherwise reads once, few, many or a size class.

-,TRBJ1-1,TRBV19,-,CASSPWGAEAFF,TGTGCCAGTAGCCCGTGGGGCGCTGAAGCTTTCTTT
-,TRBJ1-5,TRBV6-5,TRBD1,CASTRTGGQPQHF,TGTGCCAGCACCCGGACAGGGGGGCAGCCCCAGCATTTT
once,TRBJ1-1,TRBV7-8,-,CASSLVRGGLGTEAFF,TGTGCCAGCAGCTTAGTACGGGGGGGGCTGGGGACTGAAGCTTTCTTT
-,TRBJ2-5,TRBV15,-,CATSNREQQETQYF,TGTGCCACCAGCAACCGGGAGCAACAAGAGACCCAGTACTTC
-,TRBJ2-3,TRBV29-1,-,CSVVSSSTDTQYF,TGCAGCGTTGTGAGTAGCAGCACAGATACGCAGTATTTT
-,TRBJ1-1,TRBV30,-,CASRRGPRNTEAFF,TGTGCCTCCCGGCGGGGGCCCCGGAACACTGAAGCTTTCTTT
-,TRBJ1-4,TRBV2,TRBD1,CASSDRTGGSEKLFF,TGTGCCAGCAGTGATAGGACAGGGGGAAGTGAAAAACTGTTTTTT
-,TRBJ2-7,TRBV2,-,CASSVRDLSLYEQYF,TGTGCCAGCAGTGTGAGAGATTTATCACTATACGAGCAGTACTTC
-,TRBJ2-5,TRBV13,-,CASSFGSAWKQETQYF,TGTGCCAGCAGCTTCGGGTCGGCGTGGAAACAAGAGACCCAGTACTTC
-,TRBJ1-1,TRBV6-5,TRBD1,CATSRGQGGTEAFF,TGTGCCACCTCCAGGGGACAGGGGGGCACTGAAGCTTTCTTT
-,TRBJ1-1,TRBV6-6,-,CASSSRENTEAFF,TGTGCCAGCAGTTCGCGAGAGAACACTGAAGCTTTCTTT
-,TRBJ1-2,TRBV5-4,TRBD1,CASSFPGQGGYGYTF,TGTGCCAGCAGCTTTCCGGGACAGGGGGGCTATGGCTACACCTTC
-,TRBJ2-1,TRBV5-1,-,CASSPGEEQFF,TGCGCCAGCAGCCCTGGGGAGGAGCAGTTCTTC
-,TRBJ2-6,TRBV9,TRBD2,CASSVDERGASPNVLTF,TGTGCCAGCAGCGTAGATGAGCGGGGGGCCAGCCCCAACGTCCTGACTTTC
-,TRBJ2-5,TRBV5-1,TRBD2,CASSSPPRGRKETQYF,TGCGCCAGCAGCTCTCCCCCGCGGGGGAGAAAAGAGACCCAGTACTTC
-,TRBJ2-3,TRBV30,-,CAWSPNTDTQYF,TGTGCCTGGAGCCCCAACACAGATACGCAGTATTTT
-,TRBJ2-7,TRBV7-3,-,CASSLNRFDEQYF,TGTGCCAGCAGCTTAAACAGGTTCGACGAGCAGTACTTC
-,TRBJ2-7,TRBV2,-,CASIGSYGNYEQYF,TGTGCCAGCATTGGGAGTTATGGGAACTACGAGCAGTACTTC
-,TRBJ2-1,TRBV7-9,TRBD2,CASSLASLAGGLNEQFF,TGTGCCAGCAGCTTAGCGTCACTAGCGGGGGGGTTGAATGAGCAGTTCTTC
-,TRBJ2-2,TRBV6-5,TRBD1,CASSVGTGDSGELFF,TGTGCCAGCAGTGTCGGGACAGGGGATTCCGGGGAGCTGTTTTTT
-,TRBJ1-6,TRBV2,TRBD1,CASRPQGANSYSPLHF,TGTGCCAGCAGGCCACAGGGGGCGAATTCCTATTCACCCCTCCACTTT
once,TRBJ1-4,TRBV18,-,CASLRGTNEKLFF,TGTGCCAGCTTACGGGGGACTAATGAAAAACTGTTTTTT
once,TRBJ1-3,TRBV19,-,CASSRQLTDYTIYF,TGTGCCAGTAGTCGACAGTTAACGGATTACACCATATATTTT
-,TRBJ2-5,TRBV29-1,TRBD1,CSVGPGGYF,TGCAGCGTTGGCCCAGGGGGGTACTTC
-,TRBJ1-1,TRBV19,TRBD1,CASSPSGTGNTEAFF,TGTGCCAGTAGTCCCTCCGGGACAGGGAACACTGAAGCTTTCTTT
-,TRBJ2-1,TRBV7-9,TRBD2,CASRGGGANEQFF,TGTGCCAGCAGAGGCGGGGGGGCAAATGAGCAGTTCTTC
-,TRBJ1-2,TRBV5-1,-,CASSLGGLNYGYTF,TGCGCCAGCAGCTTGGGCGGTCTTAACTATGGCTACACCTTC
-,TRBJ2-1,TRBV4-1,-,CASSQTPGGYNEQFF,TGCGCCAGCAGCCAAACCCCTGGGGGGTACAATGAGCAGTTCTTC
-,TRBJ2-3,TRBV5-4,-,CASKKAGATTDTQYF,TGTGCCAGTAAAAAGGCGGGGGCGACCACAGATACGCAGTATTTT
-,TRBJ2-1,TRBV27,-,CASKQGGNEQFF,TGTGCCAGCAAGCAGGGGGGCAATGAGCAGTTCTTC
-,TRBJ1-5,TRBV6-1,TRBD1,CASSVMGTGENSNQPQHF,TGTGCCAGCAGTGTCATGGGTACAGGGGAAAATAGCAATCAGCCCCAGCATTTT
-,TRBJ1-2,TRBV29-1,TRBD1,CSVETGANYGYTF,TGCAGCGTTGAAACAGGGGCTAACTATGGCTACACCTTC
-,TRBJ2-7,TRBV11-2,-,CASSLEVRGWDEQYF,TGTGCCAGCAGCTTAGAGGTCAGGGGATGGGACGAGCAGTACTTC
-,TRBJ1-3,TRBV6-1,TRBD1,CAIKTGAGNTIYF,TGTGCCATAAAAACAGGGGCCGGAAACACCATATATTTT
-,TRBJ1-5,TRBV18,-,CASRGGSNQPQHF,TGTGCCAGCAGGGGGGGGAGCAATCAGCCCCAGCATTTT
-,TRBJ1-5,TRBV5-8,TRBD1,CASSSTGAGSNQPQHF,TGTGCCAGCAGCTCGACAGGGGCCGGGAGCAATCAGCCCCAGCATTTT
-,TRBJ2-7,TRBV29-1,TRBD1,CSIRTGGMEQYF,TGCAGCATCAGGACAGGGGGAATGGAGCAGTACTTC
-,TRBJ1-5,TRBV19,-,CASSPQPGQPQHF,TGTGCCAGTAGCCCCCAGCCGGGACAGCCCCAGCATTTT
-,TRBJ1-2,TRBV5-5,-,CASSPGAENYGYTF,TGTGCCAGCAGCCCTGGGGCGGAAAACTATGGCTACACCTTC
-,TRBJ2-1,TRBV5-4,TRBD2,CASSPPDFVGTSGWDEQFF,TGTGCCAGCAGTCCTCCTGATTTTGTTGGGACTAGTGGGTGGGATGAGCAGTTCTTC
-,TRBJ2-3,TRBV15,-,CATSRDPGWFTDTQYF,TGTGCCACCAGCAGGGACCCAGGGTGGTTCACAGATACGCAGTATTTT